This T cell receptor (beta chain) was observed in a study of T cells in Graves' hyperthyroidism and ophthalmopathy. The table lists this clonotype with a few counts. The CDR3 has 15 amino acids. CDR1 and CDR2 (germline): SQVTM, ANQGSEA. Trimming shortened V by 3 bases and J by 0 bases, and 13 bases separated the two germline ends. RNA transcripts provided the source from which TCR beta CDR3 regions were amplified. HTBI primers drove first-round RT-PCR of the TCR CDR3. TCRdb reprocessed the multiplex PCR reads with MiXCR, giving one entry per CDR3 protein. The sample holds around 690,000 distinct CDR3 sequences, around 15% seen once.

The receptor's source is a man in his fifties with Graves' hyperthyroidism. The sample comprised blood. J is TRBJ2-3 and V is TRBV29-1, with a weak D call TRBD2 (5 bases). The CDR3 nucleotides read TGCAGCGTTGATCCAGCGGTCTCTAGCACAGATACGCAGTATTTT. Protein sequence: CSVDPAVSSTDTQYF.